This passage covers 6 T cell receptor beta chains from one sample sequenced in a study of CD8+ T cells in alopecia areata. Isolated RNA was reverse transcribed into cDNA used as the sequencing template. Libraries were prepared by immunoSEQ multiplex PCR; TCRdb keeps only in-frame clonotypes and omits some of them. The sample has more than 250,000 clones, none seen only once; the top ten hold 1.2%. Sorting relied on CD4, CD8alpha, NKG2D, NKG2ACE and other markers applied to pooled cutaneous lymph node cells. Sequencing was performed on CD4+ T cells sorted from a lymph node. All receptors come from a C3H/HeJ mouse with alopecia areata. This strain has MHC haplotype H2-k.

Remarks on this clone: The listed genes are named as in mouse. The read gets to within 4 residues of the CDR3 end, and the germline J gene fills in the rest. This chain joins TRBV1 and TRBJ2-1; a weak D match, TRBD2 (6 bases). In germline, CDR1 is NSQYPW, CDR2 LRSPGD (reference sequence). Trimming took off 0 bases at V and 6 bases at J, with 12 bases between the two ends. There are 15 residues in the CDR3. CDR3 protein: CTCSADLGWGAEQFF. Partial CDR3 DNA: TGCACCTGCAGTGCAGATCTGGGGTGGGGTGCT.

A few counts support this clone. Gene names and germline refer to mouse. Read sequence stops 4 residues before the CDR3 end, and the germline J gene provides the missing end. V gene TRBV13-1 combines with J gene TRBJ2-5, with 10 bases identical to TRBD2. CDR3 length equals 14 residues. Germline CDR1 NSHNY, CDR2 SYGAGN. CDR3 DNA (partial): TGTGCCAGCAGTGATTGGGGACTGGGGGAC. It encodes CASSDWGLGD. The entire CDR3 protein reads CASSDWGLGDTQYF.

In regard to this clone: Mouse gene names and germline throughout. The DNA ends 4 residues before the CDR3 does, and the rest of the CDR3 is filled in from the germline J gene. Other nucleotide sequences from this sample produce the same CDR3. The rearrangement links TRBV31 to TRBJ2-5; unclear D gene. The germline CDR1 and CDR2 sequences are GKSSPN and SITVG. V was shortened by 0 bases and J by 0 bases, with 4 bases between the two germline ends. The CDR3 sequence is 13 residues long. This chain's CDR3 is CAWSLGNQDTQYF. Incomplete CDR3 DNA: TGTGCCTGGAGTCTTGGGAACCAAGAC.

Notes on this clone: Germline and genes here are mouse. Sequencing ends 4 residues short of the CDR3 end; the germline J gene provides the rest. This sample includes further DNA sequences coding for the same CDR3. This sequence joins TRBV13-3 and TRBJ1-1, with TRBD1 matching over 7 bases. V dropped 4 bases and J dropped 1; count of bases not matched to a gene: 1. CDR3 size: 13 residues. Germline V gene sequence: CDR1 NNHDY, CDR2 SYVADS. The CDR3 loop reads CASSRQGNTEVFF. CDR3 DNA (partial): TGTGCCAGCAGTCGACAGGGGAACACA.

With regard to this clone: Genes and germline come from the mouse. Read coverage stops 4 residues before the CDR3 terminus; the germline J gene supplies the remainder. The rearrangement links TRBV31 to TRBJ2-3, with 11 bases aligning to TRBD2. Germline CDR1 reads GKSSPN; CDR2 reads SITVG. CDR3 size: 15 residues. The V and J ends lost 5 bases and 0 bases, in that order; junction bases with no gene match: 4. The CDR3 bases that were read are TGTGCCTGGGCCGGGACTGGGGGTAGTGCAGAA. Translation gives CAWAGTGGSAE. The whole CDR3 protein is CAWAGTGGSAETLYF.

In its sample, this clone was seen a few times. The germline and genes are mouse ones. The CDR3 DNA, read in part, is TGCACCTGCAGTGCAGATCCGAGACAGTCA. Its translation is CTCSADPRQS. The entire CDR3 protein reads CTCSADPRQSEVFF. The V call is TRBV1, the J call TRBJ1-1; a possible D gene is TRBD1 (5 bases). Read coverage stops 4 residues before the CDR3 terminus; the germline J gene supplies the remainder. The CDR3 consists of 14 residues. Germline V gene sequence: CDR1 NSQYPW, CDR2 LRSPGD (reference sequence).